Listed below are T cell receptor beta chains from one sample, sequenced in a study of T cells after yellow fever vaccination. Each CDR3 protein is one row after TCRdb ran MiXCR on the 5' RACE reads. The table shows 300,000 to 400,000 distinct CDR3 sequences, with more than 8.5% occurring only once. The sample here was PBMCs, taken on the day of the first yellow fever vaccination. These TCRs come from a man aged 18-30 years who received the YFV17D yellow fever vaccine. Each CDR3 is given with its conserved first and last residue. The order of the fields is D gene, J gene, clone size, V gene, CDR3 protein, CDR3 DNA. The D gene is left open where the match is weak. Only part of the rows carry a size: once, few, many, or a class if the clone is expanded.

d_gene: TRBD2
j_gene: TRBJ2-5
abundance: -
v_gene: TRBV5-1
CDR3aa: CASSKGGGEETQYF
CDR3nt: TGCGCCAGCAGCAAGGGCGGGGGGGAAGAGACCCAGTACTTC

d_gene: TRBD1
j_gene: TRBJ2-3
abundance: many
v_gene: TRBV5-1
CDR3aa: CASSSGQGTDTQYF
CDR3nt: TGTGCCAGCAGTTCCGGACAGGGCACAGATACGCAGTATTTT

d_gene: -
j_gene: TRBJ2-3
abundance: few
v_gene: TRBV4-2
CDR3aa: CASSQDGGGVTDTQYF
CDR3nt: TGTGCCAGCAGCCAAGATGGGGGGGGCGTCACAGATACGCAGTATTTT

d_gene: TRBD2
j_gene: TRBJ2-7
abundance: many
v_gene: TRBV4-1
CDR3aa: CASSPGTSGGIYEQYF
CDR3nt: TGCGCCAGCAGCCCCGGGACTAGCGGGGGGATTTACGAGCAGTACTTC

d_gene: -
j_gene: TRBJ2-3
abundance: -
v_gene: TRBV12-3/TRBV12-4
CDR3aa: CAIRDRRPDTQYF
CDR3nt: TGTGCCATAAGGGACCGCAGACCAGATACGCAGTATTTT

d_gene: TRBD2
j_gene: TRBJ2-3
abundance: -
v_gene: TRBV5-1
CDR3aa: CASSLASGTSGAFTDTQYF
CDR3nt: TGCGCCAGCAGCTTGGCCTCCGGGACTAGCGGAGCCTTCACAGATACGCAGTATTTT

d_gene: TRBD2
j_gene: TRBJ2-5
abundance: -
v_gene: TRBV12-3/TRBV12-4
CDR3aa: CASNLGLEETQYF
CDR3nt: TGTGCCAGCAACTTGGGACTAGAAGAGACCCAGTACTTC

d_gene: -
j_gene: TRBJ1-2
abundance: -
v_gene: TRBV20-1
CDR3aa: CSASSNEFYGYTF
CDR3nt: TGCAGTGCTAGTTCGAACGAGTTTTATGGCTACACCTTC

d_gene: -
j_gene: TRBJ2-7
abundance: -
v_gene: TRBV12-3/TRBV12-4
CDR3aa: CASSLSSRGSYEQYF
CDR3nt: TGTGCCAGCAGTTTAAGTTCACGGGGATCCTACGAGCAGTACTTC

d_gene: -
j_gene: TRBJ2-5
abundance: -
v_gene: TRBV3-1
CDR3aa: CASSQLGGGQETQYF
CDR3nt: TGTGCCAGCAGCCAACTAGGGGGGGGCCAAGAGACCCAGTACTTC

d_gene: TRBD2
j_gene: TRBJ2-4
abundance: few
v_gene: TRBV12-3/TRBV12-4
CDR3aa: CASGQGLVSGIQYF
CDR3nt: TGTGCCAGCGGCCAGGGACTAGTTTCTGGCATTCAGTACTTC

d_gene: -
j_gene: TRBJ2-1
abundance: -
v_gene: TRBV15
CDR3aa: CATNSGDYNEQFF
CDR3nt: TGTGCCACCAATTCAGGGGATTACAATGAGCAGTTCTTC

d_gene: -
j_gene: TRBJ1-1
abundance: few
v_gene: TRBV6-5
CDR3aa: CASSYPGRSTEAFF
CDR3nt: TGTGCCAGCAGTTATCCGGGTAGGAGCACTGAAGCTTTCTTT

d_gene: TRBD2
j_gene: TRBJ2-4
abundance: few
v_gene: TRBV7-2
CDR3aa: CASSLGFSGGADIQYF
CDR3nt: TGTGCCAGCAGCTTAGGATTTAGCGGGGGGGCCGACATTCAGTACTTC

d_gene: -
j_gene: TRBJ2-3
abundance: few
v_gene: TRBV7-6
CDR3aa: CASSLRGINTDTQYF
CDR3nt: TGTGCCAGCAGCTTACGGGGGATTAACACAGATACGCAGTATTTT

d_gene: -
j_gene: TRBJ2-1
abundance: -
v_gene: TRBV7-2
CDR3aa: CASSVDRSPVDPFF
CDR3nt: TGTGCCAGCAGCGTAGACAGGTCCCCCGTAGATCCGTTCTTC

d_gene: -
j_gene: TRBJ1-5
abundance: many
v_gene: TRBV5-1
CDR3aa: CASSLTGTDYQPQHF
CDR3nt: TGCGCCAGCAGCTTAACGGGGACTGACTATCAGCCCCAGCATTTT

d_gene: -
j_gene: TRBJ1-5
abundance: -
v_gene: TRBV7-2
CDR3aa: CASSPGQRDQPQHF
CDR3nt: TGTGCCAGCAGCCCGGGACAAAGGGATCAGCCCCAGCATTTT

d_gene: -
j_gene: TRBJ1-1
abundance: -
v_gene: TRBV5-4
CDR3aa: CASSLYRRTGSEAFF
CDR3nt: TGTGCCAGCAGCCTTTATCGACGGACGGGGTCTGAAGCTTTCTTT

d_gene: -
j_gene: TRBJ1-1
abundance: once
v_gene: TRBV3-1
CDR3aa: CASTLDEFTEAFF
CDR3nt: TGTGCCAGCACCCTAGACGAGTTTACTGAAGCTTTCTTT

d_gene: TRBD2
j_gene: TRBJ2-3
abundance: few
v_gene: TRBV7-8
CDR3aa: CASSRGLAGGPGNTQYF
CDR3nt: TGTGCCAGCAGCCGGGGACTAGCGGGGGGGCCTGGAAATACGCAGTATTTT

d_gene: TRBD2
j_gene: TRBJ2-1
abundance: many
v_gene: TRBV5-1
CDR3aa: CASSLAGLAGAYNEQFF
CDR3nt: TGCGCCAGCAGCTTGGCCGGTTTAGCGGGAGCGTACAATGAGCAGTTCTTC

d_gene: TRBD2
j_gene: TRBJ2-2
abundance: many
v_gene: TRBV4-2
CDR3aa: CASRHGLANTGELFF
CDR3nt: TGTGCCAGCAGGCACGGACTAGCCAACACCGGGGAGCTGTTTTTT

d_gene: -
j_gene: TRBJ1-2
abundance: -
v_gene: TRBV12-3/TRBV12-4
CDR3aa: CASSFRVGGRTVNYGYTF
CDR3nt: TGTGCCAGCAGTTTTCGGGTGGGCGGCCGGACAGTTAACTATGGCTACACCTTC

d_gene: TRBD1
j_gene: TRBJ2-3
abundance: -
v_gene: TRBV20-1
CDR3aa: CSTRGRGTDTQYF
CDR3nt: TGCAGTACGAGGGGGCGCGGCACAGATACGCAGTATTTT

d_gene: TRBD2
j_gene: TRBJ2-1
abundance: -
v_gene: TRBV6-5
CDR3aa: CASSSHSASGGRDEQFF
CDR3nt: TGTGCCAGCAGTTCCCATTCTGCCAGCGGGGGGCGGGATGAGCAGTTCTTC

d_gene: TRBD1
j_gene: TRBJ1-2
abundance: few
v_gene: TRBV6-1
CDR3aa: CASRRQGDNYGYTF
CDR3nt: TGTGCCAGCAGACGACAGGGCGATAACTATGGCTACACCTTC

d_gene: TRBD1
j_gene: TRBJ1-1
abundance: few
v_gene: TRBV3-1
CDR3aa: CASSQDSAGRTGTNTEAFF
CDR3nt: TGTGCCAGCAGCCAAGATTCAGCGGGCCGGACAGGGACCAACACTGAAGCTTTCTTT

d_gene: TRBD1
j_gene: TRBJ1-1
abundance: few
v_gene: TRBV6-1
CDR3aa: CASSARQGSWEATEAFF
CDR3nt: TGTGCCAGCAGTGCCCGACAGGGTTCGTGGGAGGCGACTGAAGCTTTCTTT

d_gene: TRBD1
j_gene: TRBJ2-6
abundance: -
v_gene: TRBV25-1
CDR3aa: CASGRTGYSGANVLTF
CDR3nt: TGTGCCAGCGGACGGACAGGGTATTCCGGGGCCAACGTCCTGACTTTC

d_gene: TRBD2
j_gene: TRBJ2-3
abundance: -
v_gene: TRBV7-9
CDR3aa: CASSFLAGRADTQYF
CDR3nt: TGTGCCAGCAGCTTTCTAGCGGGGAGGGCAGATACGCAGTATTTT

d_gene: TRBD1
j_gene: TRBJ1-5
abundance: -
v_gene: TRBV29-1
CDR3aa: CSVAMGTASNQPQHF
CDR3nt: TGCAGCGTTGCTATGGGGACAGCCAGCAATCAGCCCCAGCATTTT

d_gene: -
j_gene: TRBJ2-5
abundance: -
v_gene: TRBV7-3
CDR3aa: CASSPSSFGETQYF
CDR3nt: TGTGCCAGCAGCCCCTCTAGTTTCGGAGAGACCCAGTACTTC

d_gene: -
j_gene: TRBJ2-2
abundance: many
v_gene: TRBV7-2
CDR3aa: CASSLRGASNTGELFF
CDR3nt: TGTGCCAGCAGCTTACGGGGGGCGAGTAACACCGGGGAGCTGTTTTTT

d_gene: -
j_gene: TRBJ2-7
abundance: many
v_gene: TRBV7-2
CDR3aa: CASRNYYEQYF
CDR3nt: TGTGCCAGCAGGAACTACTACGAGCAGTACTTC

d_gene: TRBD1
j_gene: TRBJ2-3
abundance: many
v_gene: TRBV7-8
CDR3aa: CASSSRTGLTDTQYF
CDR3nt: TGTGCCAGCAGCTCGAGGACAGGTCTCACAGATACGCAGTATTTT

d_gene: -
j_gene: TRBJ2-7
abundance: few
v_gene: TRBV5-1
CDR3aa: CASSPLGSGYEQYF
CDR3nt: TGCGCCAGCTCCCCGTTGGGATCGGGATACGAGCAGTACTTC

d_gene: -
j_gene: TRBJ1-6
abundance: few
v_gene: TRBV6-5
CDR3aa: CASSRGSNSPLHF
CDR3nt: TGTGCCAGCTCCAGGGGTAGTAATTCACCCCTCCACTTT

d_gene: -
j_gene: TRBJ1-2
abundance: few
v_gene: TRBV7-2
CDR3aa: CASSLGQGIGRDGYTF
CDR3nt: TGTGCCAGCAGCTTAGGGCAGGGCATAGGGAGGGATGGCTACACCTTC

d_gene: -
j_gene: TRBJ1-1
abundance: few
v_gene: TRBV19
CDR3aa: CASSIRRVSEAFF
CDR3nt: TGTGCCAGTAGTATCCGTCGGGTTTCTGAAGCTTTCTTT

d_gene: TRBD1
j_gene: TRBJ1-1
abundance: many
v_gene: TRBV9
CDR3aa: CASSPHPDRVGTEAFF
CDR3nt: TGTGCCAGCAGCCCCCATCCCGACAGGGTTGGGACTGAAGCTTTCTTT

d_gene: -
j_gene: TRBJ1-1
abundance: many
v_gene: TRBV6-5
CDR3aa: CASSYGSGLTEAFF
CDR3nt: TGTGCCAGCAGTTACGGGTCAGGGCTCACTGAAGCTTTCTTT

d_gene: TRBD2
j_gene: TRBJ2-1
abundance: many
v_gene: TRBV7-2
CDR3aa: CASSLWAGTRNEQFF
CDR3nt: TGTGCCAGCAGCTTATGGGCCGGGACTAGGAATGAGCAGTTCTTC

d_gene: -
j_gene: TRBJ2-5
abundance: many
v_gene: TRBV28
CDR3aa: CASNFQARETQYF
CDR3nt: TGTGCCAGCAACTTCCAAGCCCGAGAGACCCAGTACTTC

d_gene: -
j_gene: TRBJ2-3
abundance: many
v_gene: TRBV7-9
CDR3aa: CASTGVADTDTQYF
CDR3nt: TGTGCCAGCACCGGAGTGGCGGACACAGATACGCAGTATTTT

d_gene: TRBD2
j_gene: TRBJ2-2
abundance: -
v_gene: TRBV18
CDR3aa: CASSRTSEDTGELFF
CDR3nt: TGTGCCAGCTCCAGGACTAGCGAAGACACCGGGGAGCTGTTTTTT

d_gene: TRBD2
j_gene: TRBJ2-3
abundance: -
v_gene: TRBV5-1
CDR3aa: CASSPTIAGASTDTQYF
CDR3nt: TGCGCCAGCAGCCCTACGATAGCGGGCGCTAGCACAGATACGCAGTATTTT